This TCR beta chain was recorded in a study of immune cell composition in non-small cell lung cancer. General observations from the study: Squamous lung tumours showed higher top 10 clone scores and clonality than adenocarcinomas. Smoking pack-years did not significantly correlate with tumour TCR-beta clonality.

Using immunoSEQ multiplex PCR, the repertoire was profiled, and TCRdb retains in-frame clones only, with some absent. Of over 2,000 clones listed, 82% were seen once; the top ten hold 30% to 45%. This clone was observed a few times. Its antigen is undetermined. This CDR3 is built from 16 residues. V was pared by 5 bases and J by 9 bases, with 23 bases between. Germline V gene lookup returns CDR1 SGHAT and CDR2 FQNNGV. The receptor comes from a human donor with non-small cell lung cancer. The rearrangement uses TRBV11-2 and TRBJ2-1; TRBD2 is a possible D gene (8 bases). Sequenced material: lung tumor tissue. The CDR3 is CASSLRQGAGGTEQFF. The CDR3 DNA reads TGTGCCAGCAGCCTCCGACAGGGTGCGGGAGGAACTGAGCAGTTCTTC. Full variable domain (remainder filled in from reference TRBV11-2 and TRBJ2-1): EAGVAQSPRYKIIEKRQSVAFWCNPISGHATLYWYQQILGQGPKLLIQFQNNGVVDDSQLPKDRFSAERLKGVDSTLKIQPAKLEDSAVYLCASSLRQGAGGTEQFFGPGTRLTVL.